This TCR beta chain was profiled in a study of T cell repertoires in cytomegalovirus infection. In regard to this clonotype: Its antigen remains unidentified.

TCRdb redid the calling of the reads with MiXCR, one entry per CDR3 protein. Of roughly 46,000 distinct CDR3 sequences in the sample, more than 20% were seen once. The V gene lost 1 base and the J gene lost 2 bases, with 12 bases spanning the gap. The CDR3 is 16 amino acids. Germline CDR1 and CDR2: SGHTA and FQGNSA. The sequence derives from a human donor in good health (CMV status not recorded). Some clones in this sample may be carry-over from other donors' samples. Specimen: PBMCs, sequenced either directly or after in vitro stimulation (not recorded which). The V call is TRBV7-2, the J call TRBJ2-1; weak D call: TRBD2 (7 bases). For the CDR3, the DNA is TGTGCCAGCAGCTTAGATGTAGGGGGGGCCTACAATGAGCAGTTCTTC. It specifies CASSLDVGGAYNEQFF.